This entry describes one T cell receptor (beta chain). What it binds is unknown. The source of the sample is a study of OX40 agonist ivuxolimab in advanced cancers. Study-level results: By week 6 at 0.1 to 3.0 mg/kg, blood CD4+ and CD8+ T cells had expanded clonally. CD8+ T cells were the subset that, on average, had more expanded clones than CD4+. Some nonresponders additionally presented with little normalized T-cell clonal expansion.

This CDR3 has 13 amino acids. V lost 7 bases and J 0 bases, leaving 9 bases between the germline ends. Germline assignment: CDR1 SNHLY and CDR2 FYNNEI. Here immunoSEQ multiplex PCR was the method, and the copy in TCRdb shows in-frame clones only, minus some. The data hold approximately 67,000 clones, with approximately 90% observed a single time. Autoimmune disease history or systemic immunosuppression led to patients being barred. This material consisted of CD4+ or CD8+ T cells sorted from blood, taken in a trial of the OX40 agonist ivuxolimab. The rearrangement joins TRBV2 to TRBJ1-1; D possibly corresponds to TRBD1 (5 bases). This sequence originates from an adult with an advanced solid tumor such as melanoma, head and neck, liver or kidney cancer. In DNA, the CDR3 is TGTGCCAGCATGGGACTGCTGAACACTGAAGCTTTCTTT. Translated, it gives CASMGLLNTEAFF.